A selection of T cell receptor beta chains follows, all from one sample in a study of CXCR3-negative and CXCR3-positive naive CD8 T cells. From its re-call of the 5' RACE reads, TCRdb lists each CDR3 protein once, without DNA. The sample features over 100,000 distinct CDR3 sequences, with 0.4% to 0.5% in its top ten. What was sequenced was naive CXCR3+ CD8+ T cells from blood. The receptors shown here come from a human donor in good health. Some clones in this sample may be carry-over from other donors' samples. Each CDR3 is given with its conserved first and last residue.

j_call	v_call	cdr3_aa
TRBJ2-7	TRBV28	CASSFVGNYEQYF
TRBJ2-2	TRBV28	CASSWDRENTGELFF
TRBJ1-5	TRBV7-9	CASSSPKEIDQPQHF
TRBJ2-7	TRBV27	CASSMGLVGEQYF
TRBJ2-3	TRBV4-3	CASSPWAPDTQYF
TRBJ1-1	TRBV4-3	CASSPDRAAEAFF
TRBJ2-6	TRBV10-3	CAISESVLDSALGANVLTF
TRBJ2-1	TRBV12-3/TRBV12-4	CASSLGRAGEQFF
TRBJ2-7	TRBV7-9	CASSLERLYEQYF
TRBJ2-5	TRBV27	CASSLLPQETQYF
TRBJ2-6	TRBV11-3	CASSHGEYSGANVLTF
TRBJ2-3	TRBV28	CASSHILGGLNTQYF
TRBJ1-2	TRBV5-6	CASSTGTGYGYTF
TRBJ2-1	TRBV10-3	CAISEGREDYNEQFF
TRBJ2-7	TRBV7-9	CASSPPRAVSYEQYF
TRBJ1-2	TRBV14	CASSYGQGAVGYGYTF
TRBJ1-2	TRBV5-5	CASSSGQGWGYTF
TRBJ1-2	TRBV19	CASSIGAGGAYGYTF
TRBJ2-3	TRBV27	CASSSGLSADTQYF
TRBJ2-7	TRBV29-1	CSVEGVGGDGYEQYF
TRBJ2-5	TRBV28	CASSDRGGETQYF
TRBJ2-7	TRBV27	CASHSRGSYEQYF
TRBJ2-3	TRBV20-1	CSARQLADTDTQYF
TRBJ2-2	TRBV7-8	CASSSEYTGELFF
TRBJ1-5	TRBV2	CASSEGVGGWSNQPQHF
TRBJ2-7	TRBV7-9	CASSLGADSYEQYF
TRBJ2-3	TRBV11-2	CASSLAGDADTQYF
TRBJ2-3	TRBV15	CATSNFETSGGTDTQYF
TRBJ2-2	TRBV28	CASIRPDTGELFF
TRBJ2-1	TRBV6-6	CATEQGSNEQFF
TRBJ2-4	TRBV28	CAVSGVGKNIQYF
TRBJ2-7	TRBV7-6	CASSLLTINSDEQYF
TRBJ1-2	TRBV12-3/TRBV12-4	CASSVGQGVPYGYTF
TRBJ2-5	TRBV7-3	CASGTEGAETQYF
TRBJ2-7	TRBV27	CASSPGAVYEQYF
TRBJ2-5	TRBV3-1	CASSQVNQDQETQYF